These 6 T cell receptor beta chains were all obtained from the same sample, sequenced in a study of spatial heterogeneity in lung cancer (dated by TCRdb to about 2019). In light of the paper, this sample's time point label describes: sample taken at primary tumor resection. TCR sequencing used whole RNA extracted from tumor and nontumor lung tissue, or from cryopreserved PBMC samples, without cell sorting. Receptor amplification or capture employed 5' RACE. TCRdb names NextSeq 500 as the instrument used. In-frame beta chains were kept once TCRdb had trimmed the public reads at Q25 with fastp and called clones with MiXCR. Identical CDR3 protein sequences are pooled into one entry, listed with their most common genes and DNA. Present in this sample are almost 75,000 distinct CDR3 sequences, roughly 14% of which were seen just once. The ten largest clones take up roughly 6.7% of the sample. Sequences were derived from PBMCs, sampled at surgery. The receptors come from a male donor with early-stage non-small cell lung cancer.

This chain uses TRBV30 with TRBJ2-7, with TRBD1 as a possible D gene (5 bases). CDR1 is GTSNPN and CDR2 is SVGIG in the germline V gene (reference sequence). CDR3 length: 12 amino acids. The V end was cut by 4 bases, the J end by 3 bases, with 10 bases between. The DNA of the CDR3 is TGTGCCTGGACAGGGCAAAGCTACGAGCAGTACTTC. Translation: CAWTGQSYEQYF.

A few counts support this clonotype. The genes are TRBV2 and TRBJ1-1; maybe TRBD1 (6 bases). Trimming removed 2 bases from V and 5 bases from J, with 15 bases in between. Germline V gives CDR1 SNHLY, CDR2 FYNNEI. The CDR3 sequence is 15 residues long. CDR3 loop: CASSESGQRWTEAFF. In DNA form, the CDR3 reads TGTGCCAGCAGTGAATCAGGACAGAGGTGGACTGAAGCTTTCTTT.

The V gene is TRBV6-6, the J gene TRBJ2-3, with D unresolved. V lost 8 bases to trimming and J lost 1 base, with 13 bases between them. Germline CDR1 reads MNHNY; CDR2 reads SVGAGI (reference sequence). This CDR3 is 14 amino acids long. CDR3 amino acids: CASLGDSGTDTQYF. As DNA, the CDR3 is TGTGCCAGCCTCGGAGATTCGGGCACAGATACGCAGTATTTT.

This clonotype appeared many times. The rearrangement links TRBV29-1 to TRBJ2-7; possible D gene TRBD2, 5 bases. The CDR3 runs 14 residues. V lost 0 bases to trimming and J lost 5 bases, with 14 bases between them. Looked up from germline, CDR1 is SQVTM and CDR2 is ANQGSEA. The CDR3 reads CSVEDLTASNEQYF. Written as DNA, the CDR3 is TGCAGCGTTGAAGATCTTACGGCTAGCAACGAGCAGTACTTC.

This clonotype was seen a few times. The V gene is TRBV19, the J gene TRBJ2-1; D unresolved. Trimming removed 5 bases at V and 0 bases at J, with 14 bases between. The CDR3 is 16 amino acids. Germline-derived CDR1 and CDR2 are LNHDA and SQIVND (reference sequence). The CDR3 DNA sequence: TGTGCCAGTAGTTTGTACTCTTCCAGCTCCTACAATGAGCAGTTCTTC. Protein sequence: CASSLYSSSSYNEQFF. Full variable domain (outside the CDR3, taken from reference TRBV19 and TRBJ2-1): DGGITQSPKYLFRKEGQNVTLSCEQNLNHDAMYWYRQDPGQGLRLIYYSQIVNDFQKGDIAEGYSVSREKKESFPLTVTSAQKNPTAFYLCASSLYSSSSYNEQFFGPGTRLTVL.

This clonotype has at least ten counts. This chain joins TRBV13 and TRBJ2-7, with a tentative D call TRBD2 (5 bases). The CDR3 sequence is 13 residues long. The germline V gene encodes CDR1 PRHDT and CDR2 FYEKMQ (reference sequence). The germline V and J ends were trimmed by 5 bases and 6 bases, with 14 bases remaining between them. The CDR3 nucleotides read TGTGCCAGCAGCGACTATTCCTCCGGCGAGCAGTACTTC. It codes for CASSDYSSGEQYF.